This is a list of T cell receptor beta chains from one sample in a study of OX40 agonist ivuxolimab in advanced cancers. The method was immunoSEQ multiplex PCR; TCRdb's version includes in-frame clones alone and lacks a portion of them. The sample lists over 30,000 clones; around 80% were seen once. Material: CD4+ or CD8+ T cells sorted from blood, obtained in a trial of the OX40 agonist ivuxolimab. All receptors come from an adult with an advanced solid tumor such as melanoma, head and neck, liver or kidney cancer. CDR3s leave out the opening cysteine and the closing phenylalanine or tryptophan. D genes are given only for firm matches. A row's size may be missing; if present it is once, few, many or a size class.

size: few; V: TRBV6-1; D: TRBD1; J: TRBJ1-5; length: 13; CDR3: ASSWTGEVGQPQH
size: NA; V: TRBV25-1; D: TRBD2; J: TRBJ2-1; length: 12; CDR3: ASRTSGNYNEQF
size: NA; V: TRBV5-4; D: NA; J: TRBJ2-7; length: 13; CDR3: ASSLFRGGSYEQY
size: NA; V: TRBV30; D: NA; J: TRBJ2-1; length: 11; CDR3: AWRGSLVRSQF
size: NA; V: TRBV7-8; D: TRBD1; J: TRBJ1-4; length: 15; CDR3: ASSPQGGTGGREKLF
size: few; V: TRBV7-3; D: TRBD1; J: TRBJ1-1; length: 19; CDR3: ASSLTNRQGMKEHMNTEAF
size: NA; V: TRBV20-1; D: TRBD1; J: TRBJ2-7; length: 9; CDR3: SARTGDEQY
size: NA; V: TRBV2; D: NA; J: TRBJ1-2; length: 11; CDR3: ARGENRADGYT
size: NA; V: TRBV18; D: NA; J: TRBJ1-4; length: 13; CDR3: ASSQSGATNEKLF
size: NA; V: TRBV7-9; D: NA; J: TRBJ2-7; length: 13; CDR3: ASSPVWTRASEQY
size: NA; V: TRBV5-8; D: NA; J: TRBJ2-6; length: 13; CDR3: ASSLDFSGANVLT
size: NA; V: TRBV6-5; D: TRBD2; J: TRBJ2-1; length: 13; CDR3: ASSLLAGGNNEQF
size: NA; V: TRBV5-8; D: NA; J: TRBJ1-2; length: 12; CDR3: ATAARGTSYGYT
size: NA; V: TRBV18; D: NA; J: TRBJ2-5; length: 11; CDR3: ASSQGSAETQY
size: NA; V: TRBV7-2; D: NA; J: TRBJ1-1; length: 12; CDR3: ASSLGGSSTEAF
size: NA; V: TRBV5-4; D: NA; J: TRBJ1-2; length: 15; CDR3: ASSFYTLGYGEYGYT
size: NA; V: TRBV19; D: NA; J: TRBJ2-7; length: 9; CDR3: ASSSAYEQY
size: NA; V: TRBV25-1; D: NA; J: TRBJ2-3; length: 9; CDR3: ASTSALTQY
size: NA; V: TRBV29-1; D: TRBD2; J: TRBJ2-5; length: 12; CDR3: SVMRTRAEETQY
size: medium-sized; V: TRBV7-6; D: TRBD1; J: TRBJ1-2; length: 12; CDR3: ASSAGQGNYGYT
size: few; V: TRBV7-3; D: TRBD2; J: TRBJ2-1; length: 14; CDR3: ASSLNQRGSLNEQF
size: NA; V: TRBV23-1; D: NA; J: TRBJ1-6; length: 14; CDR3: ASSHRRSSYNSPLH
size: NA; V: TRBV5-6; D: TRBD1; J: TRBJ1-3; length: 12; CDR3: ASSRTGVGDTIY
size: NA; V: TRBV30; D: TRBD1; J: TRBJ1-4; length: 14; CDR3: AWSPPGTATNEKLF
size: once; V: TRBV9; D: TRBD2; J: TRBJ2-5; length: 14; CDR3: ASSVGPSGSVETQY
size: few; V: TRBV6-5; D: TRBD1; J: TRBJ2-3; length: 10; CDR3: ASRRQGDTQY
size: once; V: TRBV11-2; D: TRBD1; J: TRBJ2-7; length: 11; CDR3: ASSGQGAYEQY
size: NA; V: TRBV7-9; D: TRBD2; J: TRBJ2-2; length: 14; CDR3: ASRPTSGGYTGELF
size: NA; V: TRBV6-5; D: NA; J: TRBJ1-6; length: 14; CDR3: ASSYLRSSYNSPLH
size: NA; V: TRBV4-1; D: TRBD1; J: TRBJ2-7; length: 12; CDR3: ASSPVDRSYEQY
size: once; V: TRBV5-4; D: NA; J: TRBJ2-7; length: 11; CDR3: ASSLPTLGEQY
size: NA; V: TRBV28; D: NA; J: TRBJ2-6; length: 13; CDR3: ASRTGSSGANVLT
size: NA; V: TRBV29-1; D: NA; J: TRBJ2-3; length: 12; CDR3: SVGGRTSTDTQY
size: NA; V: TRBV30; D: NA; J: TRBJ2-7; length: 10; CDR3: ASSPGSYEQY
size: NA; V: TRBV6-6; D: NA; J: TRBJ2-1; length: 9; CDR3: ASRSQREQF
size: NA; V: TRBV15; D: NA; J: TRBJ1-1; length: 13; CDR3: ATSRDRVMNTEAF
size: NA; V: TRBV19; D: NA; J: TRBJ2-5; length: 10; CDR3: ASSMYQETQY
size: NA; V: TRBV28; D: NA; J: TRBJ2-7; length: 11; CDR3: ASSLTVSYEQY
size: few; V: TRBV11-3; D: TRBD2; J: TRBJ2-1; length: 13; CDR3: ASSPTSGGAGEQF
size: NA; V: TRBV9; D: NA; J: TRBJ1-3; length: 11; CDR3: ASSVEGRNTIY
size: once; V: TRBV7-9; D: NA; J: TRBJ2-1; length: 11; CDR3: ASSFRRAYEQF
size: NA; V: TRBV30; D: NA; J: TRBJ1-5; length: 14; CDR3: AWSPNRGAWNQPQH
size: once; V: TRBV30; D: NA; J: TRBJ2-5; length: 12; CDR3: AWSVWDWQETQY
size: NA; V: TRBV2; D: NA; J: TRBJ2-2; length: 12; CDR3: ASSAGTGDRELF
size: NA; V: TRBV9; D: TRBD1; J: TRBJ2-1; length: 13; CDR3: ASSVEGQSPNEQF
size: NA; V: TRBV11-1; D: TRBD1; J: TRBJ2-1; length: 13; CDR3: ASSLRGQLSDEQF
size: NA; V: TRBV2; D: TRBD2; J: TRBJ2-1; length: 13; CDR3: ASSEGLAGYNEQF
size: NA; V: TRBV11-2; D: TRBD2; J: TRBJ2-3; length: 14; CDR3: ASSLRLAGLPDTQY
size: NA; V: TRBV14; D: NA; J: TRBJ2-1; length: 11; CDR3: ASSQDLVNEQF
size: NA; V: TRBV5-1; D: NA; J: TRBJ2-7; length: 11; CDR3: ASSLDRVGEQY
size: NA; V: TRBV4-2; D: NA; J: TRBJ2-7; length: 14; CDR3: ASSQGGFYGNYEQY
size: NA; V: TRBV25-1; D: NA; J: TRBJ1-6; length: 13; CDR3: ASSEVAGDLGPLH
size: NA; V: TRBV6-5; D: NA; J: TRBJ1-1; length: 12; CDR3: ASSETGQNTEAF
size: NA; V: TRBV27; D: TRBD1; J: TRBJ1-1; length: 11; CDR3: ASSLQGDTEAF
size: NA; V: TRBV6-1; D: NA; J: TRBJ2-6; length: 12; CDR3: ASSEQGGANVLT
size: NA; V: TRBV2; D: NA; J: TRBJ1-1; length: 11; CDR3: ASHLGGNTEAF
size: NA; V: TRBV10-1; D: NA; J: TRBJ1-2; length: 8; CDR3: ATLIAGYT
size: NA; V: TRBV29-1; D: NA; J: TRBJ2-1; length: 12; CDR3: SVDSGSIYNEQF
size: NA; V: TRBV7-8; D: NA; J: TRBJ1-2; length: 12; CDR3: ASSLVTGEDGYT
size: NA; V: TRBV5-4; D: NA; J: TRBJ2-1; length: 13; CDR3: ASSKTKNSYNEQF